The 21 T cell receptor beta chains below were found in one sample sequenced in a study of blood T cell repertoires in COVID-19. Clones were read by immunoSEQ multiplex PCR, and TCRdb kept only the in-frame ones, dropping some. The sample consists of 50,000 to 65,000 clones, 80% to 85% of them appearing once. The sample comprised peripheral blood. All receptors derive from a man in his sixties with COVID-19, enrolled during active disease.

The rearrangement joins TRBV10-1 to TRBJ2-2; TRBD2 matches at 7 bases. Germline CDR1 reads WNHNN; CDR2 reads SYGVQD (reference sequence). The trim removed 3 bases at V and 4 bases at J, leaving 8 bases unmatched. The CDR3 loop spans 16 amino acids. CDR3 bases: TGCGCCAGCAGTGATGGGGGGGTGAGGGGCACCGGGGAGCTGTTTTTT. Its protein is CASSDGGVRGTGELFF.

The gene calls are TRBV6-5 and TRBJ2-7; D is unresolved. V dropped 6 bases and J dropped 4 bases, with 19 bases sitting between them. Germline V gene data show CDR1 as MNHEY and CDR2 as SVGAGI. CDR3 size: 15 residues. The CDR3 coding sequence is TGTGCCAGCAGGACTTTAATTCCCGATAAGTACGAGCAGTACTTC. Translated: CASRTLIPDKYEQYF.

The rearrangement uses TRBV7-9 and TRBJ2-3; D may be TRBD1 (6 bases). This CDR3 is 15 amino acids long. V gave up 2 bases and J gave up 2 bases, with 11 bases separating them. Germline V gene data show CDR1 as SEHNR and CDR2 as FQNEAQ (reference sequence). The CDR3 here is CASSLLYRDTDTQYF. CDR3 in DNA: TGTGCCAGCAGCTTACTATACAGGGACACAGATACGCAGTATTTT.

This rearrangement joins TRBV6-5 to TRBJ1-5; possible D gene TRBD1, 6 bases. The CDR3 has 15 residues. Trimming stripped 8 bases from V and 4 bases from J, with 18 bases between. The germline V gene encodes CDR1 MNHEY and CDR2 SVGAGI. The CDR3 loop reads CASGGQIAGNQPQHF. The DNA for the CDR3 is TGTGCCAGCGGAGGACAGATAGCAGGGAATCAGCCCCAGCATTTT.

The chain has TRBV6-2 or TRBV6-3 and TRBJ1-4, with 8 bases fitting TRBD1. From germline, CDR1 is MNHEY and CDR2 SVGEGT. The CDR3 is made up of 13 amino acids. The V segment lost 6 bases and the J segment 9 bases; nucleotides outside the gene matches: 6. CDR3 nucleotides: TGTGCCAGCAGCGCCGGGACAGGACAAAAACTGTTTTTT. It codes for CASSAGTGQKLFF.

The chain employs TRBV10-1 and TRBJ2-1, with 9 bases fitting TRBD1. V lost 8 bases to trimming and J lost 8 bases; unmatched junction nucleotides: 7. CDR1 is WNHNN, CDR2 SYGVQD, per germline (reference sequence). This CDR3 contains 13 residues. CDR3 sequence reads: CASAGQGFDEQFF. DNA of the CDR3: TGCGCCAGCGCTGGACAGGGGTTCGATGAGCAGTTCTTC.

Turning to this clone: Within the sample, other DNA sequences also encode this same CDR3. J is TRBJ2-1 and V is TRBV7-2, with TRBD2 matching over 11 bases. The CDR3 is 15 residues long. Germline V gene sequence: CDR1 SGHTA, CDR2 FQGNSA. Trimming at V came to 3 bases and at J to 3 bases, leaving 1 base not matched to a gene. In DNA form, the CDR3 reads TGTGCCAGCAGCTTGCTAGCGGGGGGCTACAATGAGCAGTTCTTC. Translation: CASSLLAGGYNEQFF.

The V call is TRBV5-4, the J call TRBJ2-2; D may be TRBD2 (5 bases). CDR1 and CDR2 from the germline V gene are SGHNT and YYREEE (reference sequence). This CDR3 region has 13 residues. Trimming pared 1 base from V and 6 bases from J, leaving 7 bases between. The CDR3 coding sequence is TGTGCCAGCAGCTTGCGGGGTCCCGGGGAGCTGTTTTTT. Its translation: CASSLRGPGELFF.

The chain combines TRBV28 with TRBJ1-2, with a possible D match to TRBD1 (5 bases). V shed 6 bases and J shed 2 bases, with 13 bases lying between them. Per the germline V gene, CDR1 is MDHEN and CDR2 is SYDVKM. The CDR3 consists of 14 residues. The CDR3 DNA reads TGTGCCAGCAGGGAGGGGTCCTCCAACTATGGCTACACCTTC. Residues: CASREGSSNYGYTF.

The chain links TRBV5-1 to TRBJ2-5; perhaps TRBD1 as D (6 bases). The CDR3 runs 14 residues. V was shortened by 0 bases and J by 4 bases, with 10 bases between the two germline ends. Germline CDR1 SGHRS, CDR2 YFSETQ. CDR3 loop: CASSLEGQRETQYF. The CDR3 DNA reads TGCGCCAGCAGCTTGGAGGGACAACGAGAGACCCAGTACTTC.

The CDR3 reads CAISESPGTSTDTQYF. The CDR3 DNA sequence: TGTGCCATCAGTGAGTCGCCAGGGACTAGCACAGATACGCAGTATTTT. The V call is TRBV10-3, the J call TRBJ2-3; weak D call: TRBD2 (6 bases). The V and J ends lost 0 bases and 0 bases respectively, with 10 bases between them. The CDR3 extends over 16 amino acids. Germline V gene sequence: CDR1 ENHRY, CDR2 SYGVKD.

The gene calls are TRBV12-3 or TRBV12-4 and TRBJ2-5, with D unresolved. The CDR3 is 12 amino acids. V was trimmed by 5 bases and J by 5 bases, leaving 9 bases between them. The CDR3 sequence is CASSPTRETQYF. CDR3 in DNA: TGTGCCAGCAGTCCAACCCGGGAGACCCAGTACTTC.

The V and J genes are TRBV6-6 and TRBJ1-2; D might be TRBD1 (6 bases). The CDR3 runs to 15 residues. V was shortened by 0 bases and J by 0 bases, with 8 bases between the two germline ends. Germline V CDR1 and CDR2: MNHNY, SVGAGI (reference sequence). Written as DNA, the CDR3 is TGTGCCAGCAGTTACTCGTACAGGGCTAACTATGGCTACACCTTC. Amino acid sequence: CASSYSYRANYGYTF.

The chain has TRBV28 and TRBJ2-5; the D gene is possibly TRBD2 (5 bases). V was shortened by 8 bases and J by 2 bases, with 15 bases between the two germline ends. Germline CDR1 is MDHEN and CDR2 is SYDVKM. This CDR3 is 14 amino acids long. DNA for the CDR3: TGTGCCAGCGGTGTAGTGCAGCGGCAAGAGACCCAGTACTTC. Its protein is CASGVVQRQETQYF.

In this sample, this clone turned up a few times. V is TRBV6-5 and J is TRBJ2-2; 9 nucleotides line up with TRBD1. CDR1 and CDR2 from the germline V gene are MNHEY and SVGAGI. The CDR3 contains 15 residues. V dropped 6 bases and J dropped 6; count of bases not matched to a gene: 8. CDR3 protein: CASSSSDRGSGELFF. Here the CDR3 DNA reads TGTGCCAGCAGCTCTTCGGACAGGGGATCCGGGGAGCTGTTTTTT.

The V call is TRBV28, the J call TRBJ1-4, with TRBD1 matching 9 bases. In germline, CDR1 is MDHEN, CDR2 SYDVKM. The CDR3 has 16 residues. J lost 7 bases, V lost 4 bases, and 10 bases had no gene match. The CDR3 region has the DNA TGTGCCAGCAGTTCCCAGAACCGGGACAGGGTTGAAAAACTGTTTTTT. Translating gives CASSSQNRDRVEKLFF.

V gene TRBV3-1 (or the pseudogene TRBV3-2) combines with J gene TRBJ1-1; unclear D gene. V was clipped by 0 bases and J by 10 bases, with 9 bases between them. Germline CDR1 is LGHDT and CDR2 is YNNKEL (reference sequence). This CDR3 region has 12 residues. CDR3 nucleotide sequence: TGTGCCAGCAGCCAAGAGGGCTACGGAGCTTTCTTT. Protein sequence: CASSQEGYGAFF.

The V call is TRBV28, the J call TRBJ2-1, with TRBD2 identical over 8 bases. The CDR3 is 12 amino acids. The germline V gene has CDR1 MDHEN and CDR2 SYDVKM. This CDR3 is CVSGSSYNEQFF. DNA for the CDR3: TGTGTAAGCGGGAGCTCCTACAATGAGCAGTTCTTC.

The gene calls are TRBV11-2 and TRBJ2-7, with TRBD2 identical over 10 bases. V lost 2 bases, J lost 2 bases, and 9 bases stayed unmatched. The germline CDR1 and CDR2 sequences are SGHAT and FQNNGV. CDR3 length: 17 amino acids. The CDR3 coding sequence is TGTGCCAGCAGCTTACCGTGGACTAGCGGCCGTACCTACGAGCAGTACTTC. It is translated as CASSLPWTSGRTYEQYF.

CDR3 sequence (DNA): TGTGCCAGCAGTTACGGGGGGGAAGAGACCCAGTACTTC. Protein product: CASSYGGEETQYF. V and J are TRBV6-5 and TRBJ2-5; 7 positions match TRBD2. Germline V lookup: CDR1 MNHEY, CDR2 SVGAGI. V was clipped by 2 bases and J by 3 bases; unmatched bases: 0. CDR3 length equals 13 residues.

CDR3 nucleotide sequence: TGTGCCAGTAGTGTCGGGGGGGCTAACTATGGCTACACCTTC. This translates into CASSVGGANYGYTF. The chain recombines TRBV19 with TRBJ1-2; a possible D gene is TRBD1 (5 bases). Per the germline V gene, CDR1 is LNHDA and CDR2 is SQIVND (reference sequence). Trimming took 5 bases from V and 0 from J, leaving 10 bases between them. The CDR3 runs to 14 residues. Complete variable domain (other parts from reference TRBV19 and TRBJ1-2): DGGITQSPKYLFRKEGQNVTLSCEQNLNHDAMYWYRQDPGQGLRLIYYSQIVNDFQKGDIAEGYSVSREKKESFPLTVTSAQKNPTAFYLCASSVGGANYGYTFGSGTRLTVV.